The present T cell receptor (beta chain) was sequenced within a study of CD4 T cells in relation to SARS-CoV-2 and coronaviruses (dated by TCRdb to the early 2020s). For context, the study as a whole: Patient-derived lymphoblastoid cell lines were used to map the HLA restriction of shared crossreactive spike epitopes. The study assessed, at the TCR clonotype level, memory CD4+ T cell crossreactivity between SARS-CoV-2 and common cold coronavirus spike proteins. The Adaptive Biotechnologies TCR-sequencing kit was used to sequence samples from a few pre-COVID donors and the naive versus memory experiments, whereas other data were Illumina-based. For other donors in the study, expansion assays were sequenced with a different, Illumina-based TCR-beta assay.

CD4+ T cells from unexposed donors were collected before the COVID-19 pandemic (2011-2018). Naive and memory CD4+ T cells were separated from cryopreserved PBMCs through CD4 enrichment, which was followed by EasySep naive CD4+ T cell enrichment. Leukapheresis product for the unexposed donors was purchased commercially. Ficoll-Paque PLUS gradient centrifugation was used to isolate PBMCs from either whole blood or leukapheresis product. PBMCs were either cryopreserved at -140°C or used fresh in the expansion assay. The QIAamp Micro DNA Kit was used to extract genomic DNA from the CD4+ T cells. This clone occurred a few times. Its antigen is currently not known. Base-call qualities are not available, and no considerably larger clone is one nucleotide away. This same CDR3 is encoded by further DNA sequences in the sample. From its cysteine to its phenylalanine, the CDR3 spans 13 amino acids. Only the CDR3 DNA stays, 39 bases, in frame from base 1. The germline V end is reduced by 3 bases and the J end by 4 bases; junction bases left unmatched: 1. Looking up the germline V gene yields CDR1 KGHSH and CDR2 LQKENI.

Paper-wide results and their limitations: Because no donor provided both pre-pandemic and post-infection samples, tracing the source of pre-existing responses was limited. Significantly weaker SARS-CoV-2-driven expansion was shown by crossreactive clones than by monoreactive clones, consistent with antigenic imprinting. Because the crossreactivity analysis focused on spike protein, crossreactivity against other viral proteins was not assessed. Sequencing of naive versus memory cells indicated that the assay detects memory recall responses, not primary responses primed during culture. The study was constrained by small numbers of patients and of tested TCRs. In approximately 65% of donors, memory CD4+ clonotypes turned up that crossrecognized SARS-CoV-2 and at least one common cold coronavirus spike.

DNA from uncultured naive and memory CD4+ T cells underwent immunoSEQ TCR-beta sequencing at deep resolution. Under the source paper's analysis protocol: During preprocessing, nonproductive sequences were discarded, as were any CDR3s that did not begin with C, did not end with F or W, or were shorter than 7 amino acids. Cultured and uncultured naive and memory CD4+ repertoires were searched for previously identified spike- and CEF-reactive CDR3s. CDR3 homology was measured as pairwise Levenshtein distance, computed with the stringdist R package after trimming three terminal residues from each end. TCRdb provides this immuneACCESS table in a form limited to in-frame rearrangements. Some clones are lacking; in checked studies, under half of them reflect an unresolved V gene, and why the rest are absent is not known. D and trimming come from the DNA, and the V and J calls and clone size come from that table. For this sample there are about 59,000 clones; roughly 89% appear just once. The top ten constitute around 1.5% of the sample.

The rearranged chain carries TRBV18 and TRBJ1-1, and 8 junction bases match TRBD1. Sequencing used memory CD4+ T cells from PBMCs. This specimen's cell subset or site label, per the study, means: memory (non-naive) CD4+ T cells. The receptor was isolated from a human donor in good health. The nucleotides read TGTGCCAGCTCACCCGACAGGGGCACTGAAGCTTTCTTT. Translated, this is CASSPDRGTEAFF.